A single T cell receptor beta chain is shown here with its context. The study drew participants aged roughly 18 to 95 years from some 25 US areas. These data come from a study of blood T cell repertoires in COVID-19. Across the study: Samples came from the United States, Italy and Spain, spanning acute and convalescent COVID-19.

Per the study methods: Counts of nucleated cells, estimated from reference gene primer amplification, were obtained. TCRdb's table, derived via immunoSEQ multiplex PCR, lists solely in-frame clones and lacks some. The DNA gave D and trimming, while V, J and clone size come from that table. The top ten clones hold 5.5% to 7.5% of a sample with roughly 220,000 clones, 65% to 85% of them seen once. Sequenced: PBMCs or T cells enriched from blood (not recorded which). This sequence originates from a middle-aged woman who had recovered from COVID-19.

CDR3 nucleotides: TGTGCCAGCAGCTTGTCGCCCCGACTGGCTGGAGAGCAGTACGTC. Residues: CASSLSPRLAGEQYV. The chain combines TRBV5-6 with TRBJ2-7; D is undetermined. Germline values: CDR1 SGHDT, CDR2 YYEEEE. Trimming shortened V by 1 base and J by 7 bases, and 18 bases separated the two germline ends. The CDR3 has 15 amino acids.